Each of the 10 T cell receptor beta chains below was sequenced from the same sample in a study of immune evolution from preneoplasia to lung adenocarcinoma. Repertoires were generated with immunoSEQ multiplex PCR, while TCRdb's copy carries only in-frame clones and drops some. The sample has about 5,900 clones; about four fifths are singletons. Material: FFPE lung adenocarcinoma in situ tissue. These receptors were obtained from an older donor with lung adenocarcinoma.

This rearrangement joins TRBV11-3 to TRBJ1-1; D is uncertain. This CDR3 contains 16 residues. Trimming stripped 5 bases from V and 1 base from J, with 17 bases between. Per germline, CDR1 SGHNT and CDR2 YENEEA. The CDR3 region is CASSTPWGRRNTEAFF. In DNA form, the CDR3 reads TGTGCCAGCAGCACCCCGTGGGGTAGGCGGAACACTGAAGCTTTCTTT.

The chain uses TRBV30 and TRBJ1-1; 7 positions match TRBD1. The CDR3 runs 15 residues. Germline V gene sequence: CDR1 GTSNPN, CDR2 SVGIG (reference sequence). J lost 4 bases, V lost 5 bases, and 13 bases had no gene match. The CDR3 sequence is CAWGGLTGIGTEAFF. The DNA of the CDR3 is TGTGCCTGGGGCGGATTGACAGGGATCGGCACTGAAGCTTTCTTT.

The rearrangement uses TRBV30 and TRBJ1-1; D not resolved. Germline assignment: CDR1 GTSNPN and CDR2 SVGIG (reference sequence). The CDR3 is 15 residues long. Trimming stripped 7 bases from V and 5 bases from J, with 23 bases between. CDR3 loop: CALRREPTRRTEAFF. The DNA for the CDR3 is TGTGCCTTACGAAGGGAGCCCACGAGAAGGACTGAAGCTTTCTTT.

The chain couples TRBV7-8 to TRBJ1-1; 11 positions agree with TRBD1. Germline loops: CDR1 SGHVS, CDR2 FQNEAQ. There are 14 residues in the CDR3. After removal of 2 bases from V and 8 bases from J, the junction contained 4 bases not matched to a gene. CDR3 region: CASSLWTGGAEAFF. The CDR3, as DNA: TGTGCCAGCAGCTTATGGACAGGGGGCGCGGAAGCTTTCTTT. Full variable domain (remainder filled in from reference TRBV7-8 and TRBJ1-1): GAGVSQSPRYKVAKRGQDVALRCDPISGHVSLFWYQQALGQGPEFLTYFQNEAQLDKSGLPSDRFFAERPEGSVSTLKIQRTQQEDSAVYLCASSLWTGGAEAFFGQGTRLTVV.

The CDR3 nucleotides are TGTGCCAGCAGCTTCGGGGGCACAGATACGCAGTATTTT. Its translation is CASSFGGTDTQYF. The chain carries TRBV7-3 and TRBJ2-3, with D possibly matching TRBD2 (5 bases). V was pared by 3 bases and J by 1 base, with 5 bases between. The CDR3 consists of 13 residues. Germline lookup yields CDR1 SGHTA and CDR2 FQGTGA.

This clone was seen more than once but under ten times. The rearrangement joins TRBV6-1 to TRBJ1-5; D not certain. The CDR3 length is 12 residues. Trimming left V 7 bases short and J 10 bases short, with 14 bases between. The germline V gene has CDR1 MNHNS and CDR2 SASEGT. In DNA, the CDR3 is TGTGCCAGCACGAGTCTCGGTCTCCCCCAGCATTTT. Amino acids: CASTSLGLPQHF.

The chain has TRBV7-2 and TRBJ1-1; 7 bases fit TRBD1. The trim removed 5 bases at V and 11 bases at J, leaving 8 bases unmatched. The CDR3 loop spans 12 amino acids. The germline gives CDR1 SGHTA, CDR2 FQGNSA. The CDR3 spells CASSLGGGEAFF. In nucleotides, the CDR3 is TGTGCCAGCAGCCTAGGAGGGGGCGAGGCTTTCTTT. The full variable domain, completed using reference TRBV7-2 and TRBJ1-1, is GAGVSQSPSNKVTEKGKDVELRCDPISGHTALYWYRQSLGQGLEFLIYFQGNSAPDKSGLPSDRFSAERTGGSVSTLTIQRTQQEDSAVYLCASSLGGGEAFFGQGTRLTVV.

The chain's CDR3 is CASSLDYAGNYGYTF. CDR3 DNA sequence: TGTGCCAGCAGCTTAGATTACGCAGGGAACTATGGCTACACCTTC. V usage is TRBV11-2 and J usage is TRBJ1-2; the D gene is possibly TRBD1 (5 bases). Germline lookup yields CDR1 SGHAT and CDR2 FQNNGV. V was trimmed by 0 bases and J by 2 bases, leaving 10 bases between them. The length of the CDR3 is 15 residues.

The rearrangement links TRBV18 to TRBJ1-1; tentatively, D is TRBD1 (6 bases). Germline-derived CDR1 and CDR2 are KGHSH and LQKENI. With 3 bases removed from V and 4 bases from J, the gap between germline ends came to 15 bases. The CDR3 loop spans 15 amino acids. The CDR3 region is CASSPTGDSGTEAFF. Here the CDR3 DNA reads TGTGCCAGCTCACCGACAGGAGATAGTGGCACTGAAGCTTTCTTT.

The J gene is TRBJ1-1, the V gene TRBV6-1; TRBD1 aligns across 7 bases. The CDR3 sequence is 14 residues long. In germline, CDR1 is MNHNS, CDR2 SASEGT. V gave up 4 bases and J gave up 2 bases; unmatched junction bases: 4. The CDR3 nucleotides are TGTGCCAGCAGTGTGGGGACAGAAAACACTGAAGCTTTCTTT. Residues: CASSVGTENTEAFF.